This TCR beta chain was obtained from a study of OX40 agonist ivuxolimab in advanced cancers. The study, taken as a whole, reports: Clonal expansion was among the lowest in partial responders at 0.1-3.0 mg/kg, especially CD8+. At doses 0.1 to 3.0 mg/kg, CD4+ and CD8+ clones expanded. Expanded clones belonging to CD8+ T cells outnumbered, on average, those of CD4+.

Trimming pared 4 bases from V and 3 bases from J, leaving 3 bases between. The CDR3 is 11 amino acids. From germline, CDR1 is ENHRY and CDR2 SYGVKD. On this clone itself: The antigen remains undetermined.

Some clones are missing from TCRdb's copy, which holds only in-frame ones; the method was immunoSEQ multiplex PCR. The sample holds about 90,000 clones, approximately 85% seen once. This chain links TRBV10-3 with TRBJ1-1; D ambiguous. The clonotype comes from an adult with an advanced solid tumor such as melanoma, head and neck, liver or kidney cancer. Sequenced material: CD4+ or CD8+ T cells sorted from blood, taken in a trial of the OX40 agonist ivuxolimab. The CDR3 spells CAISGDTEAFF. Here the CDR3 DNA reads TGTGCCATCAGTGGGGACACTGAAGCTTTCTTT.